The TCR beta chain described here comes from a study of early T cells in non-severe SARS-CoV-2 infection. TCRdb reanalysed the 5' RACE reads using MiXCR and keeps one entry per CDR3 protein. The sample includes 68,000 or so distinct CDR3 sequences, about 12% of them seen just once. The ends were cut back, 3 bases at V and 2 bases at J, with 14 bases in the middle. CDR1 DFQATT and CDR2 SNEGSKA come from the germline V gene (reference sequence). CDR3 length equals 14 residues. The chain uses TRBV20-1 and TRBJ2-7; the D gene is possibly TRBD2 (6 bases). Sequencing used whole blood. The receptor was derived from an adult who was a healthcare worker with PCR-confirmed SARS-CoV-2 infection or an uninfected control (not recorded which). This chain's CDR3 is CSARETGLPYEQYF. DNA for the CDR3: TGCAGTGCTAGGGAAACAGGACTACCCTACGAGCAGTACTTC.